The T cell receptor (beta chain) described here comes from a study of cytomegalovirus exposure and HLA in healthy donors. Primers included in the PCR were 60 Vbeta and 13 Jbeta primers. Profiling relied on immunoSEQ multiplex PCR, and the TCRdb table lists in-frame clones only, not all of them. The table records some 130,000 clones, more than 80% of them present only once. The germline gives CDR1 SGHTA, CDR2 FQGTGA. CDR3 size: 15 residues. V was trimmed by 5 bases and J by 2 bases, leaving 14 bases between them. Study-level points and caveats: Likely technical artifact: a cluster of highly shared sequence variants.

About this clone itself: What it binds is unknown.

The chain couples TRBV7-3 to TRBJ2-3; D is perhaps TRBD2 (6 bases). Input material: PBMCs. This TCR came from a man between 35 and 55 years old in good health and CMV-seronegative. CDR3 coding DNA: TGTGCCAGCAGCGCCGGGAGCTACAACACAGATACGCAGTATTTT. The encoded protein is CASSAGSYNTDTQYF. Full variable domain (outside the CDR3, taken from reference TRBV7-3 and TRBJ2-3): GAGVSQTPSNKVTEKGKYVELRCDPISGHTALYWYRQSLGQGPEFLIYFQGTGAADDSGLPNDRFFAVRPEGSVSTLKIQRTERGDSAVYLCASSAGSYNTDTQYFGPGTRLTVL.